This T cell receptor beta chain was sequenced in a study of blood T cell repertoires in COVID-19. Overall study: Samples representing acute and convalescent COVID-19 were sourced from the United States, Italy and Spain. Nucleic acid was either cDNA or gDNA, and it came from T cells, B-cell-depleted T cells, or PBMCs.

This clone was seen more than once but under ten times. Per germline, CDR1 ENHRY and CDR2 SYGVKD. The CDR3 is made up of 14 amino acids. V trimming: 7 bases; J trimming: 1 base; junction bases outside the gene matches: 6. In the original analysis: From reference gene primer amplification, estimates of nucleated cell counts were derived. TCRdb's copy holds only in-frame clones and misses some; the assay was immunoSEQ multiplex PCR. V and J calls and clone size are copied from that table; D and trimming were computed from the DNA. The table records around 250,000 clones, around 87% of them present only once.

Sequencing was performed on peripheral blood. The TCR was taken from a woman aged 70 to 79 with active or convalescent COVID-19. J is TRBJ1-2 and V is TRBV10-3; 7 nucleotides align to TRBD1. The CDR3 DNA is TGTGCCATCACCGGACAGGAAGTTAACTATGGCTACACCTTC. It specifies CAITGQEVNYGYTF.